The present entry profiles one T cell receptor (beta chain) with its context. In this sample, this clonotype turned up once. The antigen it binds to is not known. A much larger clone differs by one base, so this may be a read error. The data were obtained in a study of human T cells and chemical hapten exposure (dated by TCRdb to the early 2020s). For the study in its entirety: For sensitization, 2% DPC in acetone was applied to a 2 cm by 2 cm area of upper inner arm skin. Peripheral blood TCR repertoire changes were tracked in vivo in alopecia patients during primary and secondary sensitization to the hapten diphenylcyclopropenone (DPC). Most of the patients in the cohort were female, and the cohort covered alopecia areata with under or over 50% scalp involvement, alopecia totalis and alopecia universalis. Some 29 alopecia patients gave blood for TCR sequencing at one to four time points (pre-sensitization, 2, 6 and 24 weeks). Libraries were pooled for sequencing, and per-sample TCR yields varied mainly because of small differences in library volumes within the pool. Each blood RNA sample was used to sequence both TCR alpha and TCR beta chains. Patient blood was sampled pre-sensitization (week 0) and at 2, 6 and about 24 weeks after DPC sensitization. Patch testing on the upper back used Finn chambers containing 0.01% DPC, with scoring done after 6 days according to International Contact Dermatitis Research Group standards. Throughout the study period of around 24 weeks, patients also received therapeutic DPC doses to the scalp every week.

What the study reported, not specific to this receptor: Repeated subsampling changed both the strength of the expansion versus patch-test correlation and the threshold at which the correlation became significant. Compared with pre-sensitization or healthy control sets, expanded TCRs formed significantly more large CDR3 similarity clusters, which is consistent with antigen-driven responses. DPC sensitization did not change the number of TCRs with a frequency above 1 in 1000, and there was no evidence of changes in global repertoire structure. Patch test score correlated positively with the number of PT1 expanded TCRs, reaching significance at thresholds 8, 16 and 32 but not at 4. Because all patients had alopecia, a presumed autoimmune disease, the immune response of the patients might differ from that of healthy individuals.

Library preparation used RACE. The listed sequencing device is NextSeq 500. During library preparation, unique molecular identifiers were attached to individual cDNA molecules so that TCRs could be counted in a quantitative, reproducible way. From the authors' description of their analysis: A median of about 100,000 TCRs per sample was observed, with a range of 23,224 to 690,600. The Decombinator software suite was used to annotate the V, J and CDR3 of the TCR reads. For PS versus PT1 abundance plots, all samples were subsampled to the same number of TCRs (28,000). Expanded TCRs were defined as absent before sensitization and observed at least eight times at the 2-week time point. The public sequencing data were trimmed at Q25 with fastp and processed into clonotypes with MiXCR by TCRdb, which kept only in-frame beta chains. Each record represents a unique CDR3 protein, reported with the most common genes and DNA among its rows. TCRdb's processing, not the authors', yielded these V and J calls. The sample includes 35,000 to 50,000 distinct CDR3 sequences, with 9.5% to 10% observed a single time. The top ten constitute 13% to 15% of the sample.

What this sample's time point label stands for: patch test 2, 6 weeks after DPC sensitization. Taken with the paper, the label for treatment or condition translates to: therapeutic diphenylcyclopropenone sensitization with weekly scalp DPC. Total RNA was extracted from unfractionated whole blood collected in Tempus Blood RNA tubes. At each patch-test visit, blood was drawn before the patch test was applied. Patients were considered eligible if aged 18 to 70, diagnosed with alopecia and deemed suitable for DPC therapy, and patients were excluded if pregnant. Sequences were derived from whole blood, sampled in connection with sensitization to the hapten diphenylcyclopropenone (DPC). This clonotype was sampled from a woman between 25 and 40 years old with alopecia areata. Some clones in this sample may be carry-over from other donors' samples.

The DNA sequence is TGTGCCAGCCGATTGGCCTCCGACTGGGGCGAGCAGTACTTC. This encodes CASRLASDWGEQYF. Here the chain combines TRBV12-3 or TRBV12-4 and TRBJ2-7; no D gene can be assigned with confidence. The CDR3 runs 14 residues from the cysteine to the phenylalanine. CDR3 DNA is the only sequence kept; it has 42 bases, read in frame from the first base. V loses 8 bases of germline sequence and J loses 6 bases, and the interval between the two ends is 20 bases.